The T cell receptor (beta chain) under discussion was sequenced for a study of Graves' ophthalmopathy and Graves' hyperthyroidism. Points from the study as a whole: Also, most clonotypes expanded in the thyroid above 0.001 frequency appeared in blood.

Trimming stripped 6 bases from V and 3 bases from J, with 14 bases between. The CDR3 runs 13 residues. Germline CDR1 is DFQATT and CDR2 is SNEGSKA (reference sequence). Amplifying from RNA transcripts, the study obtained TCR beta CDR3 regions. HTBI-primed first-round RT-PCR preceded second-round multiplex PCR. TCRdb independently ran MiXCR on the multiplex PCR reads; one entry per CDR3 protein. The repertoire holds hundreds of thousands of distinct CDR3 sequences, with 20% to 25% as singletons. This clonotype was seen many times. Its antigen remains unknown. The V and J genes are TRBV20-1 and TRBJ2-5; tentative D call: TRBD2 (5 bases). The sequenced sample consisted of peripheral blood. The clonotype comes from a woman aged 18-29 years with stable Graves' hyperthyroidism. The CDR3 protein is CSAPDFEKETQYF. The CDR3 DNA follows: TGCAGTGCCCCGGACTTCGAAAAAGAGACCCAGTACTTC.